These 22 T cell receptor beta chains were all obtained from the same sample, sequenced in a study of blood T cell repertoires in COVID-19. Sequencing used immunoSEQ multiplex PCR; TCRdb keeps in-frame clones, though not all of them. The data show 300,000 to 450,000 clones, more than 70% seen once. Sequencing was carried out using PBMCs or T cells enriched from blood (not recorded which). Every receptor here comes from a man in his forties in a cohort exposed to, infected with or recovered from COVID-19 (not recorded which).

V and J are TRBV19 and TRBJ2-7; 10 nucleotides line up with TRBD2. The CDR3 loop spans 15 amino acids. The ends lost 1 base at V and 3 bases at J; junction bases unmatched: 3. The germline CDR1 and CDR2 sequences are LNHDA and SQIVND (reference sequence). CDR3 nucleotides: TGTGCCAGTAGTATAGTGGCTAGCGGGAGCTACGAGCAGTACTTC. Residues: CASSIVASGSYEQYF.

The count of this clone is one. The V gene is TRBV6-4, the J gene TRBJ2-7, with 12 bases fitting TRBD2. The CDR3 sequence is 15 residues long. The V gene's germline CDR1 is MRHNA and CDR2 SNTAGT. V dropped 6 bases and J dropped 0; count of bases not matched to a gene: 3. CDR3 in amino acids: CASSLAGGSSYEQYF. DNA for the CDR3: TGTGCCAGCAGCCTAGCGGGAGGGAGCTCCTACGAGCAGTACTTC.

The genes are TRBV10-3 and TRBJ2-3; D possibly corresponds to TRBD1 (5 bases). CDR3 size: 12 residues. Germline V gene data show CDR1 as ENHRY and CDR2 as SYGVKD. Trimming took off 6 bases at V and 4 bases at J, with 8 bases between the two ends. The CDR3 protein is CAIRGDADTQYF. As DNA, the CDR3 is TGTGCCATCAGAGGGGATGCAGATACGCAGTATTTT.

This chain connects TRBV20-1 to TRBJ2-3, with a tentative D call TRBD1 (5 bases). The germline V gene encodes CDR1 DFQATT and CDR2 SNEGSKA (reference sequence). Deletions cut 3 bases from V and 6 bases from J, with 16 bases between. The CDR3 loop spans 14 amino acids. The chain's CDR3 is CSASIRVWGDTQYF. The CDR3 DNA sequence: TGCAGTGCTAGTATACGGGTTTGGGGCGATACGCAGTATTTT.

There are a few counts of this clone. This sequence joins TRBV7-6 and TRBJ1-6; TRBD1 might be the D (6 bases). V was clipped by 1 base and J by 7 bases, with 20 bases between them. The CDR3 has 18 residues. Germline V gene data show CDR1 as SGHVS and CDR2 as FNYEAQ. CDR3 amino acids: CASSLEQGVSIPNSPLHF. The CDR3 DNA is TGTGCCAGCAGCTTAGAACAGGGTGTTTCAATACCGAATTCACCCCTCCACTTT. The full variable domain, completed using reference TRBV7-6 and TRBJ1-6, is GAGVSQSPRYKVTKRGQDVALRCDPISGHVSLYWYRQALGQGPEFLTYFNYEAQQDKSGLPNDRFSAERPEGSISTLTIQRTEQRDSAMYRCASSLEQGVSIPNSPLHFGNGTRLTVT.

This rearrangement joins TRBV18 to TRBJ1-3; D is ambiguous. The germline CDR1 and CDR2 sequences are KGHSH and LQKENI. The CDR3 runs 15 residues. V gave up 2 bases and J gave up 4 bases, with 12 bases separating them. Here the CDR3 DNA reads TGTGCCAGCTCACCAAGTCCGAGCTACGGAAACACCATATATTTT. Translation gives CASSPSPSYGNTIYF.

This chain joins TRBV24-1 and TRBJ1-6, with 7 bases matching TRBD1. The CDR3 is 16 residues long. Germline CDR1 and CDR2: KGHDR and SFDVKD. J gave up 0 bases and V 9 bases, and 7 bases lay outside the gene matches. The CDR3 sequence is CATPDRTSSYNSPLHF. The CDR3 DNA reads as TGTGCCACCCCGGACAGGACAAGCTCCTATAATTCACCCCTCCACTTT.

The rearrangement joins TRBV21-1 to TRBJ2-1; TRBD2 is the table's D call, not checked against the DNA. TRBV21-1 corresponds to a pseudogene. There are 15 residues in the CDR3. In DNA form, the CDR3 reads TGTGCCAGCAGCAAGACTAGCAGGAGCTACAATGAGCAGTTCTTC. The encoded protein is CASSKTSRSYNEQFF.

This chain's CDR3 is CASKSSLYGYTF. As DNA, the CDR3 is TGTGCCAGCAAATCAAGCCTCTATGGCTACACCTTC. This chain connects TRBV28 to TRBJ1-2, with D unresolved. CDR1 is MDHEN and CDR2 is SYDVKM in the germline V gene. Trimming pared 7 bases from V and 4 bases from J, leaving 10 bases between. CDR3 length: 12 amino acids.

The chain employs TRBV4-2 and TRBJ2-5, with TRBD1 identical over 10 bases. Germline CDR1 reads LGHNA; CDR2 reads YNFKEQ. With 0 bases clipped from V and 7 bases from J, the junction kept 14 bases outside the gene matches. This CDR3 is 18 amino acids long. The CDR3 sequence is CASSQDLGVTGGYVTQYF. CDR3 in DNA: TGTGCCAGCAGCCAAGATCTAGGGGTGACAGGGGGCTATGTGACCCAGTACTTC.

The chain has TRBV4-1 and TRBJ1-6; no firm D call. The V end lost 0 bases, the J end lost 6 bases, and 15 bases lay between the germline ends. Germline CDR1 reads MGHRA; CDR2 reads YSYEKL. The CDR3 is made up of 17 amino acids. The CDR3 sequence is CASSQDWEDGVNSPLHF. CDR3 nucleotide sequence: TGCGCCAGCAGCCAAGATTGGGAAGACGGGGTTAATTCACCCCTCCACTTT.

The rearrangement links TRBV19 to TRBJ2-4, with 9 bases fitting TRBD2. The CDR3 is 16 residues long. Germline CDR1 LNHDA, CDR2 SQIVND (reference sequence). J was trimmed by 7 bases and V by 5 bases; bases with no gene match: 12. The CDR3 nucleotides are TGTGCCAGTAGTGGCACTAGCGGGTCGGTATTTAACATTCAGTACTTC. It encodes CASSGTSGSVFNIQYF.

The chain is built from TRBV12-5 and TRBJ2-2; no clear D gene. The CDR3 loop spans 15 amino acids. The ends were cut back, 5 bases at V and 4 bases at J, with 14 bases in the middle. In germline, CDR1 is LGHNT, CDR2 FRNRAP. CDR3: CASGPLAVTTGELFF. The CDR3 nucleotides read TGTGCTAGTGGTCCTCTGGCAGTTACCACCGGGGAGCTGTTTTTT.

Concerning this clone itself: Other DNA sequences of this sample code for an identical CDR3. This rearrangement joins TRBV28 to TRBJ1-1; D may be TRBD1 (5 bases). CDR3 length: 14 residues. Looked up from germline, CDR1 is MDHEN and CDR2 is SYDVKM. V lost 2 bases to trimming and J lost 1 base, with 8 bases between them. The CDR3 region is CASSLRQGNTEAFF. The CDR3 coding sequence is TGTGCCAGCAGTTTACGGCAGGGGAACACTGAAGCTTTCTTT.

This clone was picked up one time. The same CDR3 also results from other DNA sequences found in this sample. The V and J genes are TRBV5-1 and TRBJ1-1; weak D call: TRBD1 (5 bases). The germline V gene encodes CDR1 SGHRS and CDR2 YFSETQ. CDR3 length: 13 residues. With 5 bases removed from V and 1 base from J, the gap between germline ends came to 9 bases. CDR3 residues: CASRGQGNTEAFF. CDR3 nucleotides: TGCGCCAGCAGAGGGCAGGGGAACACTGAAGCTTTCTTT.

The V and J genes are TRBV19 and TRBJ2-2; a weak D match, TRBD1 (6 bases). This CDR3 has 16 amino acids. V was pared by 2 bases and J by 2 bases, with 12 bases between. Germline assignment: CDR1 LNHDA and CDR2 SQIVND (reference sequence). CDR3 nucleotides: TGTGCCAGTAGTATACCCCAGGGGCAAAACACCGGGGAGCTGTTTTTT. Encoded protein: CASSIPQGQNTGELFF.

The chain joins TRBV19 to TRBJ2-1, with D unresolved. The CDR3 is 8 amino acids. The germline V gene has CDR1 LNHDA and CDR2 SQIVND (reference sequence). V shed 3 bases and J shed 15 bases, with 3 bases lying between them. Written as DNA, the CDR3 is TGTGCCAGTAGTATCTTGTTCTTC. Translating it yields CASSILFF.

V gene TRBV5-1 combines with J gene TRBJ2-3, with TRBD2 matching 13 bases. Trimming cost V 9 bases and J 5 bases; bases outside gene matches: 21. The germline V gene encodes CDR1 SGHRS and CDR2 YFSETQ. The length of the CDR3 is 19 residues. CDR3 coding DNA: TGCGCCATCCCGATCATGACTAGCGGGAGGCCCGGTCGATTAGATACGCAGTATTTT. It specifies CAIPIMTSGRPGRLDTQYF. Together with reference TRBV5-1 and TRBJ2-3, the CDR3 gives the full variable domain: KAGVTQTPRYLIKTRGQQVTLSCSPISGHRSVSWYQQTPGQGLQFLFEYFSETQRNKGNFPGRFSGRQFSNSRSEMNVSTLELGDSALYLCAIPIMTSGRPGRLDTQYFGPGTRLTVL.

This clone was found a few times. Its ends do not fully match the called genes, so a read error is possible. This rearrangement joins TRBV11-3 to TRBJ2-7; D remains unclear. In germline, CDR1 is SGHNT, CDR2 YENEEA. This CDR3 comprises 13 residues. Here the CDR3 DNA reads TGTGCCAGCAGCTTTAGTCCTTCCTCCGAGCAGTACTTC. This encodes CASSFSPSSEQYF. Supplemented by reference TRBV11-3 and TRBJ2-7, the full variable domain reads EAGVVQSPRYKIIEKKQPVAFWCNPISGHNTLYWYLQNLGQGPELLIRYENEEAVDDSQLPKDRFSAERLKGVDSTLKIQPAELGDSAVYLCASSFSPSSEQYFGPGTRLTVT.

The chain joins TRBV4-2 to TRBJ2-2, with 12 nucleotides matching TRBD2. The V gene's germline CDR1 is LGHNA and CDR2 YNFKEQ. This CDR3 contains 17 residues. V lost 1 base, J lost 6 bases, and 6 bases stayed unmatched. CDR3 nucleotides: TGTGCCAGCAGCCAAGTCAGGCTAGCGGGAGGGTCCGGGGAGCTGTTTTTT. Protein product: CASSQVRLAGGSGELFF.

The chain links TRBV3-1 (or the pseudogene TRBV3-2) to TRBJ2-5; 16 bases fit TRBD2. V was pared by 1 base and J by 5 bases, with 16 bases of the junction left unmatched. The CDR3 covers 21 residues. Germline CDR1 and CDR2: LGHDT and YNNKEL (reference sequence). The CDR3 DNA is TGTGCCAGCAGCCAAGGGTCCGGGACTAGCGGGAGGGCCATTAACGGCGAGACCCAGTACTTC. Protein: CASSQGSGTSGRAINGETQYF.

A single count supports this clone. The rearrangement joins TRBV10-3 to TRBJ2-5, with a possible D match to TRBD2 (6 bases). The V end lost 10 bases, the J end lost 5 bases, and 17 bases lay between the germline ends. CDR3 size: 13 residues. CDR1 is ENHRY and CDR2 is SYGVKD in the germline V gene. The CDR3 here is CATTPEGRETQYF. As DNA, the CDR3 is TGTGCCACCACCCCCGAGGGGAGGGAGACCCAGTACTTC.